The 7 T cell receptor beta chains below all came from one sample that was sequenced in a study of blood T cell repertoires in COVID-19. Some clones are missing from TCRdb's copy, which holds only in-frame ones; the method was immunoSEQ multiplex PCR. Counted here are more than 100,000 clones, 84% occurring once; the ten biggest clones make up approximately 12%. Sample: peripheral blood. The receptors originated from a woman in her 30s who had recovered from COVID-19.

V and J are TRBV7-9 and TRBJ2-7; 7 bases are shared with TRBD2. The CDR3 loop spans 14 amino acids. Trimming took 5 bases from V and 6 from J; bases not matched to a gene: 10. Germline V gene sequence: CDR1 SEHNR, CDR2 FQNEAQ (reference sequence). CDR3 DNA sequence: TGTGCCAGCAGCCCCCGGGACTACCACGCCGAGCAGTACTTC. It translates to CASSPRDYHAEQYF.

The rearrangement links TRBV3-1 (or the pseudogene TRBV3-2) to TRBJ2-1; 12 positions match TRBD2. This CDR3 comprises 17 residues. CDR1 is LGHDT and CDR2 is YNNKEL in the germline V gene (reference sequence). J gave up 7 bases and V 1 base, and 8 bases lay outside the gene matches. The CDR3, as DNA: TGTGCCAGCAGCCAAGGGGCTCTAGCGGGAGGGGCGAATGAGCAGTTCTTC. Its translation: CASSQGALAGGANEQFF.

J is TRBJ2-1 and V is TRBV3-1 (or the pseudogene TRBV3-2); 10 nucleotides agree with TRBD2. Trimming took 0 bases from V and 9 from J; bases not matched to a gene: 5. CDR3 size: 15 residues. CDR1 LGHDT and CDR2 YNNKEL come from the germline V gene (reference sequence). Written as DNA, the CDR3 is TGTGCCAGCAGCCAAGATGACGCTAGCGGGAGTGAGCAGTTCTTC. It is translated as CASSQDDASGSEQFF.

The V gene is TRBV5-5, the J gene TRBJ1-2; a possible D gene is TRBD1 (6 bases). This CDR3 region has 15 residues. Trimming took 6 bases from V and 0 from J, leaving 15 bases between them. Germline-derived CDR1 and CDR2 are SGHKS and YYEKEE (reference sequence). The CDR3 protein is CASILGAVANYGYTF. The CDR3 DNA sequence: TGTGCCAGCATCCTGGGGGCAGTGGCTAACTATGGCTACACCTTC.

CDR3: CASSSSIKDTQYF. Here the CDR3 DNA reads TGTGCCAGCAGCTCATCTATTAAGGATACGCAGTATTTT. V usage is TRBV7-2 and J usage is TRBJ2-3; D call uncertain. The CDR3 runs to 13 residues. Germline values: CDR1 SGHTA, CDR2 FQGNSA. Trimming took 4 bases from V and 6 from J, leaving 11 bases between them.

The V and J genes are TRBV5-1 and TRBJ2-2; TRBD1 matches 11 bases. J was trimmed by 4 bases and V by 3 bases; bases with no gene match: 5. Germline V gene lookup returns CDR1 SGHRS and CDR2 YFSETQ. This CDR3 contains 16 residues. CDR3: CASSWGQGDFTGELFF. The CDR3 nucleotides are TGCGCCAGCAGCTGGGGACAGGGGGACTTCACCGGGGAGCTGTTTTTT.

The rearrangement links TRBV29-1 to TRBJ2-1; 8 bases fit TRBD2. After removal of 2 bases from V and 6 bases from J, the junction contained 6 bases not matched to a gene. The V gene's germline CDR1 is SQVTM and CDR2 ANQGSEA. The CDR3 has 14 amino acids. CDR3 sequence: CSVESLGRANEQFF. CDR3 bases: TGCAGCGTTGAAAGTCTCGGGAGGGCCAATGAGCAGTTCTTC.